This T cell receptor (beta chain) was sequenced for a study of glioma-infiltrating T cells after dendritic cell vaccination (TCRdb year 2016). With respect to the entire study: The cohort comprised 15 or so glioblastoma patients from Phase I and II dendritic cell vaccination trials, 9 newly diagnosed and 6 with recurrent disease. Survival after dendritic cell vaccination was correlated with TCR sequencing metrics such as TIL content and the overlap between tumor and blood repertoires. Deep sequencing of TCR beta CDR3 regions was used to quantify tumor-infiltrating lymphocyte content and compare tumor and blood repertoires in dendritic cell-vaccinated glioblastoma patients. The vaccine was prepared from monocyte-derived dendritic cells that were cultured for roughly seven days with IL-4 and GM-CSF and then pulsed overnight with autologous tumor lysate. Three intradermal dendritic cell vaccine injections were administered to patients at biweekly intervals in the arm below the axilla. Between 2003 and 2012, patients were given autologous tumor lysate-pulsed dendritic cell vaccination.

The sample's time point label, decoded: after dendritic cell vaccination, including at tumor progression/relapse. Selection of patients required sufficient residual fresh-frozen tumor tissue and over two years of available survival data. None of the glioblastoma patients carried an isocitrate dehydrogenase mutation, although molecular status otherwise varied. PBMC were collected before vaccination, two weeks after the third vaccination, and at tumor progression if progression occurred. The Qiagen DNeasy Blood extraction Kit was used for extraction of genomic DNA. Study-wide findings and limitations: The cohort was small and heterogeneous, few patients had complete blood and tumor sets, and even fewer had initial-recurrent tumor pairs. The three-group TCR overlap response model was described as speculative and requiring prospective validation. Longer time to progression and overall survival after dendritic cell vaccination were predicted by higher estimated pretreatment TIL content. No direct relationship between TCR clonality and survival was found, suggesting a diverse polyclonal response may matter.

Using the immunoSEQ assay, TCRB CDR3 regions were amplified from approximately 1.9 micrograms of genomic DNA, or from all available DNA when less than that was on hand. Multiplex PCR used 60 forward primers for TCR V beta segments and 13 reverse primers for J beta segments. Synthetic control templates were spiked into each sample at limiting dilution to estimate reads per starting template. Sequencing produced 87 bp reads on the Illumina HiSeq System. The original pipeline was this. PCR and sequencing errors were removed by a nearest neighbor algorithm that merged closely related sequences. TCR overlap was measured as the percentage of unique tumor TCR beta sequences also present in the same patient's peripheral blood. TCRdb stores this immuneACCESS table with in-frame sequences only. Part of the clones is absent; in the studies checked, under half of the shortfall reflects unresolved V genes, and no reason is known for the rest. That table gives V, J and clone size, and the DNA gave D and trimming. The sample profile shows almost 90,000 clones; around 83% of them were found once. About 6.8% of the sample is taken by the ten largest.

Comment on this clone: Which antigen it targets is not known. No base qualities exist here, and no much larger clone lies one base off it.

CDR1 MNHNS and CDR2 SASEGT are derived from the germline V gene. Taken from cysteine to phenylalanine, the CDR3 has 11 residues. The DNA shown is the 33-base CDR3, in frame from base 1. V and J lose 4 bases and 4 bases, and a span of 5 bases separates them. The chain is assembled from TRBV6-1 and TRBJ2-7; too little of a D gene remains to name it. Sample: blood, taken after dendritic cell vaccination. This receptor was obtained from a human donor with glioblastoma. The CDR3 protein: CASSAKYEQYF. The DNA is TGTGCCAGCAGTGCCAAATACGAGCAGTACTTC.